The 11 T cell receptor beta chains below all came from one sample that was sequenced in a study of shared clonotypes between healthy human individuals. The repertoire was sequenced with immunoSEQ multiplex PCR; TCRdb's copy has only in-frame clones and lacks some. This sample has more than 850,000 clones; 70% to 80% occur once, and the top ten carry about 0.52%. The sequenced sample was memory CD4+ T cells from PBMCs. Described subset: CD45RA-negative fraction. Source of these receptors: a man between 18 and 29 years old in good health. Some clones in this sample may be carry-over from other donors' samples.

The rearrangement uses TRBV5-4 and TRBJ1-2; no firm D call. Germline V gene lookup returns CDR1 SGHNT and CDR2 YYREEE (reference sequence). V lost 1 base to trimming and J lost 3 bases, with 13 bases between them. The CDR3 extends over 15 amino acids. DNA of the CDR3: TGTGCCAGCAGCTTGTTTGACCGGGTCGACTATGGCTACACCTTC. Its translation: CASSLFDRVDYGYTF.

The chain employs TRBV7-2 and TRBJ2-7; D possibly uses TRBD1 or TRBD2 (5 bases each). The CDR3 is made up of 13 amino acids. Germline-derived CDR1 and CDR2 are SGHTA and FQGNSA. V lost 5 bases and J lost 9, with 17 bases in between. CDR3 amino acids: CASSPRSPGAQYF. DNA for the CDR3: TGTGCCAGCAGCCCCCGATCGCCCGGGGCGCAGTACTTC.

The chain employs TRBV7-3 and TRBJ2-1; TRBD2 matches 10 bases. The V segment lost 6 bases and the J segment 2 bases; nucleotides outside the gene matches: 4. Per germline, CDR1 SGHTA and CDR2 FQGTGA. CDR3 size: 15 residues. The CDR3 DNA sequence: TGTGCCAGCAGTGCAGGACTAGCGGCCTACAATGAGCAGTTCTTC. Protein: CASSAGLAAYNEQFF.

The rearrangement joins TRBV9 to TRBJ2-1; TRBD2 matches at 11 bases. This CDR3 has 16 residues. Germline trimming cut 4 bases from V and 4 bases from J; bases unmatched to any gene: 7. The germline CDR1 and CDR2 sequences are SGDLS and YYNGEE. CDR3 bases: TGTGCCAGCAGCCCGCTGACTAGCGGGGCTTACAATGAGCAGTTCTTC. Protein product: CASSPLTSGAYNEQFF.

This chain uses TRBV7-9 with TRBJ1-2; D possibly corresponds to TRBD1 (6 bases). Germline CDR1 and CDR2: SEHNR and FQNEAQ (reference sequence). CDR3 length equals 15 residues. The V end was cut by 5 bases, the J end by 9 bases, with 22 bases between. CDR3 bases: TGTGCCAGCAGCCAAGAAGGTTCAGGGGAACGAAGCTACACCTTC. Its protein product is CASSQEGSGERSYTF.

The chain couples TRBV5-1 to TRBJ2-5, with 8 bases that match TRBD2. Germline assignment: CDR1 SGHRS and CDR2 YFSETQ. This CDR3 spans 15 amino acids. Trimming took 0 bases from V and 3 from J; bases not matched to a gene: 4. The CDR3 DNA reads as TGCGCCAGCAGCTTGGCAGCGACTAGCGAAGAGACCCAGTACTTC. It codes for CASSLAATSEETQYF.

As to this clone: Distinct nucleotide sequences in the sample also encode this CDR3. The chain uses TRBV4-2 and TRBJ2-2, with 15 bases identical to TRBD2. This CDR3 is built from 17 residues. The V and J ends lost 3 bases and 4 bases, in that order; junction bases with no gene match: 3. CDR1 and CDR2 (germline): LGHNA, YNFKEQ. For the CDR3, the DNA is TGTGCCAGCAGCCAGCGGACTAGCGGGAGGGCCACCGGGGAGCTGTTTTTT. Amino acid sequence: CASSQRTSGRATGELFF.

This rearrangement joins TRBV10-3 to TRBJ2-1; D may be TRBD2 (6 bases). Germline CDR1 is ENHRY and CDR2 is SYGVKD. With 7 bases removed from V and 8 bases from J, the gap between germline ends came to 18 bases. This CDR3 has 14 residues. As DNA, the CDR3 is TGTGCCATCACCACCGACGGGAGAGGGTATGAGCAGTTCTTC. It codes for CAITTDGRGYEQFF.

The J gene is TRBJ2-2, the V gene TRBV10-3; D not resolved. CDR1 is ENHRY and CDR2 is SYGVKD in the germline V gene. The CDR3 totals 16 residues. Trimming took 0 bases from V and 0 from J, leaving 8 bases between them. CDR3 coding DNA: TGTGCCATCAGTGAGTCAAGGCCAGCGAACACCGGGGAGCTGTTTTTT. Protein sequence: CAISESRPANTGELFF.

This rearrangement joins TRBV2 to TRBJ1-1; a possible D gene is TRBD1 (6 bases). Germline V gene data show CDR1 as SNHLY and CDR2 as FYNNEI. The V end was cut by 5 bases, the J end by 5 bases, with 18 bases between. CDR3 length: 15 amino acids. DNA of the CDR3: TGTGCCAGCAGTTATCAAGGGGGGAGGGGAACTGAAGCTTTCTTT. Protein: CASSYQGGRGTEAFF.

The chain couples TRBV13 to TRBJ2-3, with D possibly matching TRBD1 (5 bases). The V end lost 6 bases, the J end lost 4 bases, and 14 bases lay between the germline ends. This CDR3 is 14 amino acids long. CDR1 and CDR2 from the germline V gene are PRHDT and FYEKMQ (reference sequence). For the CDR3, the DNA is TGTGCCAGCAGTCGGCCAGGGATCCCAGATACGCAGTATTTT. Its translation: CASSRPGIPDTQYF.